The TCR beta chain under discussion was sequenced for a study of cytomegalovirus exposure and HLA in healthy donors (dated by TCRdb to 2015 to 2018). At the level of the whole study: In an earlier analysis of under 750 of the donors, under 300 Gb of sequence data and roughly 100 million unique TCR beta sequences from 150 million to 200 million T cells were reported. HLA typing covered class I and class II loci at four-digit resolution. The study combined high-throughput TCR immunosequencing, statistical association of individual TCRs with disease status, and machine learning to predict cytomegalovirus infection status. In the later analysis, no new phenotypic data were used to find candidate immune exposures; instead, reliance was placed on TCR beta sequences and their occurrence across donors. Donor age, sex, ethnicity and CMV serostatus were collected together with the repertoire data. An early release covering 500 to 750 HLA-typed donors comprised roughly 300 gigabases of sequencing data and roughly 85 million unique TCR sequences. Typing coverage varied by locus: roughly 629-640 donors for A, B, C, DRB1 and DQB1; around 560 for DQA1; about 570 for DPA1; roughly 450 for DPB1. The genetic ancestry cluster associated with self-reported Caucasian donors included roughly four fifths of the 300 to 400 genotyped donors. Several DR-DQ haplotypes were treated as single units for association and clustering because of strong linkage in the cohort. The study profiled the T cell repertoires of hundreds of subjects by immunosequencing and related them to cytomegalovirus serostatus. In an earlier analysis of 550 to 700 of the donors, high-throughput TCR beta sequencing was used to judge whether each TCR beta V gene segment behaved as functional or pseudogenic. Across approximately 400 genotyped donors of the cohort, an average of roughly 250,000 unique TCR beta nucleotide sequences per donor were sequenced, and roughly 17% of those sequences were non-productive. Besides the first cohort of approximately 710 subjects, a separate validation cohort made up of 120 or so different subjects was used. Every repertoire in the discovery cohort had been generated on one and the same sequencing platform. A later analysis re-examined previously published TCR beta repertoires from 500 to 700 donors and added high-resolution HLA genotyping to investigate patterns of TCR occurrence. A later genetic analysis took genome-wide SNP genotypes for about three fifths of the 666 donors and used that subset as a discovery cohort. The study was designed to test whether signatures of past pathogen exposure could be identified by cataloging public T cell receptors. The full study reports these points: In a later analysis, HLA-associated TCR beta chains were found to be more clonally expanded and to have lower generation probabilities than equally common non-associated chains. Correlated functional status among segregating V segments might reflect linkage disequilibrium, but an unknown experimental factor could not be ruled out. HLA typing was unavailable for some donors at each locus, so association tests used only the typed subset. In a later analysis, 16,951 TCR beta sequences were associated with specific HLA alleles at a false discovery rate of 0.05. The earlier analysis of approximately 590 of the donors excluded seventeen rarely observed V segments, including chromosome 9 orphons, because counts were too low. Sequencing depth was assumed to be roughly uniform across donors in the presence/absence analyses, though that assumption may not hold. The study listed 150 to 200 TCR beta chains as associated with cytomegalovirus. A cluster of highly shared sequence variants was judged likely to be a technical artifact of the sequencing pipeline. Some IMGT-functional V segments, including TRBV6-2 and TRBV6-3, could not be told apart with the 87-base-pair reads, so those segments were excluded. An earlier analysis of approximately 500 of the donors showed that most TCR beta V segments appeared in productive rearrangements either about 90% or about 30% of the time, which broadly matched IMGT annotations. In a later analysis, the rate of TCR association differed among HLA loci, with DRB1 alleles having the most associated TCRs and HLA-C alleles having the fewest. V-gene and J-gene trimming of TCR beta chains was associated with a missense DCLRE1C variant in a later genetic analysis, and the association was replicated in an independent cohort. A further reported finding was that TCR beta sequences accurately predicted the HLA-A and HLA-B alleles for most subjects in the first cohort. Several of the top co-occurrence clusters appeared to be linked to parvovirus B19, influenza, CMV and Epstein-Barr virus, according to a later analysis. The authors suggested that the approach could potentially be generalized to other disease states and immunological phenotypes. Across donors, most TCR sequences were observed very rarely, whereas some public TCRs were present in many individuals. Immune exposure information for the cohort was limited to CMV serostatus. A few of the identified cytomegalovirus-associated TCR beta chains were confirmed in vitro to be specific for cytomegalovirus antigens. Most CMV-associated TCR beta chains appeared to be HLA-restricted in a later analysis, and the HLA associations seemed to be driven largely by CMV exposure. In this cohort, only TCR beta chains were sequenced, and detectable features were limited by the absence of alpha or paired-chain data. Compared with the approximately 670-donor mean, donors in an Asian-associated ancestry cluster had fewer N-insertions in productive TCRs, according to a later genetic analysis. Assigning TCR associations to individual alleles was difficult when HLA alleles, especially DR and DQ, strongly co-occurred. The classifier was reported to diagnose cytomegalovirus status with high specificity and sensitivity in both the original cohort and the validation cohort.

The cohort was made up of hundreds of healthy bone marrow donors. At the time of sampling, every cohort member was nominally healthy, though immune exposures that went unrecorded were likely present. The donor tested CMV seropositive, placing the donor among the 250 to 350 seropositive members of the cohort. Each donor provided a peripheral blood sample, and peripheral blood mononuclear cells were used for TCR beta sequencing. Genomic DNA was extracted from the blood cell samples with the Qiagen DNeasy Blood Extraction Kit. Regarding this clone: Its antigen is currently not known. No base-level quality is on record; no much larger clone is a single base apart.

The CDR3 runs 12 residues from the cysteine to the phenylalanine. The only DNA kept is the CDR3, 36 bases in frame from the first base. The germline V gene encodes CDR1 GTSNPN and CDR2 SVGIG (reference sequence). A distance of 6 bases separates the germline ends of V and J, which lose 3 bases and 4 bases respectively. Receptor libraries were prepared by the immunoSEQ multiplex PCR assay. For the multiplex PCR, a mixture combining 60 forward primers for TCR Vbeta segments and 13 reverse primers for TCR Jbeta segments was used. The CDR3 region of rearranged TCR beta genes was amplified from genomic DNA with a multiplex PCR assay. Amplified TCR beta libraries were sequenced as 87-base-pair reads on the Illumina HiSeq System. The study's processing was this. Across the 500 to 700 repertoires, a later analysis counted tens of millions of unique TCR beta chains, roughly 11 million of which were shared by at least two donors. To remove PCR and sequencing errors, raw reads were error-corrected and collapsed into unique sequences using a nearest-neighbor algorithm that merged closely related sequences. CDR3 sequences were aligned to IMGT reference sequences to assign V, D and J gene segments. For a sequence to be retained, at least a six-nucleotide match to both a V gene segment and a J gene segment was required. A rearrangement counted as productive if the CDR3 had no stop codons and remained in frame with V and J, and every other rearrangement counted as non-productive. Following IMGT convention, CDR3 was defined as the stretch from the second conserved V-encoded cysteine up to the conserved J-encoded phenylalanine. The earlier analysis of 587 of the donors excluded sequences that lacked an unambiguous match to a single V gene segment. In an earlier analysis of around 590 of the donors, a V segment was called functional when productive rearrangements were above 56.7%, and segregating when the standard deviation between donors exceeded 5%. A statistical classification framework was developed to diagnose cytomegalovirus status using the catalog of TCR beta chain sequences. V and J gene assignment, in a later analysis, came from comparing TCR nucleotide sequences with IMGT/GENE-DB human TR gene sequences. A later analysis assigned CDR3 sequences and most-parsimonious VDJ recombination scenarios with the TCRdist pipeline. In a later analysis, each TCR beta chain was defined by its CDR3 amino acid sequence together with its V-gene family, and reads without a unique V-gene family were excluded. As a way to deal with suspected cross-contamination and a sequencing artifact, a later analysis dropped over 550 nucleotide sequences that were highly shared and had low generation probability. In a later analysis, a clonal expansion index for each public chain was calculated from normalized within-repertoire ranks of inferred template counts. A later analysis computed generation probabilities with a VDJ recombination model fitted to out-of-frame rearrangements, and checked the results against IGoR. In a later analysis, TCR-TCR, TCR-HLA and TCR-CMV co-occurrence was scored with hypergeometric tests, and a repertoire-size bias correction was applied to TCR pairs. In a later analysis, false discovery rates were estimated by permuting HLA or CMV assignments 20 times. In a later analysis, co-occurring TCRs were grouped using DBSCAN, and TCRdist sequence similarity was added for clustering within HLA-allele-positive subsets. For co-occurrence clustering, repertoires with fewer than 30,000 or more than 120,000 public chains were excluded, along with four to six repertoires with anomalous nucleotide sharing. TCRdb carries this immuneACCESS record with in-frame sequences only. Its versions omit some clonotypes, under half of them owing to an unresolved V gene in the studies checked, with the rest unexplained. V and J calls and clone size follow that table, whereas D and trimming were derived from the DNA. The sample table records 65,000 to 100,000 clones; around 79% of these occur just once. The biggest ten clones account for roughly 15% of the sample.

Recombination connected TRBV30 to TRBJ2-2, with the D segment identity uncertain. The clonotype was recovered from a woman aged 40 to 55 in good health and CMV-seropositive. Sequencing was carried out using PBMCs. CDR3 reads: CAWRLRTGELFF. DNA sequence: TGTGCCTGGAGACTTCGCACCGGGGAGCTGTTTTTT.